This entry describes one TCR beta chain. Its matching antigen is unknown. The data stem from a study of OX40 agonist ivuxolimab in advanced cancers. About the research overall: An agonistic human IgG2 monoclonal antibody against OX40 (CD134) was given. Study observations and caveats: The authors also found low normalized T-cell clonal expansion in some nonresponders.

The CDR3 loop spans 17 amino acids. Losses at the gene ends were 0 bases for V and 5 bases for J; bases not matched to a gene: 8. Per germline, CDR1 SGHAT and CDR2 FQNNGV. TCRdb keeps only in-frame clones here, not all; method: immunoSEQ multiplex PCR. In the table there are 20,000 or so clones, roughly four fifths of which are singletons. The receptor was derived from an adult with an advanced solid tumor such as melanoma, head and neck, liver or kidney cancer. The material was CD4+ or CD8+ T cells sorted from blood, obtained in a trial of the OX40 agonist ivuxolimab. The rearrangement uses TRBV11-2 and TRBJ2-3; 10 bases map to TRBD2. CDR3 loop: CASSLELSGRGGDTQYF. CDR3 coding DNA: TGTGCCAGCAGCTTAGAACTAAGCGGGAGGGGAGGAGATACGCAGTATTTT.